The 7 T cell receptor beta chains below were found in one sample sequenced in a study of regulatory T cells in long-lasting Graves disease. This sample's time point: persistent/refractory GD, antithyroid drugs over 5 years with positive TRAb. After RNA was extracted from PBMCs, the TCR library was made from it. Building the TCR beta libraries relied on iRepertoire HTBI primers, and CDR3 regions underwent Arm-PCR. TCRdb redid the calling of the multiplex PCR reads with MiXCR, one entry per CDR3 protein. The data contain around 450,000 distinct CDR3 sequences, approximately 21% of them singletons. The sample in question was peripheral blood mononuclear cells (PBMCs), obtained when the disease was refractory, from a patient treated with antithyroid drugs. These receptors were collected from a female donor with Graves disease.

This clonotype was seen a few times. This chain uses TRBV7-2 with TRBJ1-3; a possible D gene is TRBD1 (5 bases). Germline V gene lookup returns CDR1 SGHTA and CDR2 FQGNSA. The CDR3 contains 13 residues. The ends were cut back, 1 base at V and 14 bases at J, with 15 bases in the middle. The CDR3 reads CASSLGGSPELYF. DNA for the CDR3: TGTGCCAGCAGCTTAGGGGGCAGCCCCGAGTTATATTTT.

About this clonotype: The CDR3 does not end in the conserved phenylalanine or tryptophan, so this is likely a read error. This chain connects TRBV2 to TRBJ2-5; 15 nucleotides align to TRBD2. Germline CDR1 reads SNHLY; CDR2 reads FYNNEI. V shed 5 bases and J 4 bases; nucleotides not matched to a gene: 2. There are 15 residues in the CDR3. The CDR3 DNA follows: TGTGCCAGCAGTTCGGGACTAGCGGGGGGAGAGACCCAGTACCTC. It translates to CASSSGLAGGETQYL.

Regarding this clonotype: A junction boundary mismatches the germline segment, possibly from a read error. The chain recombines TRBV2 with TRBJ2-7; tentatively, D is TRBD1 (7 bases). The CDR3 consists of 15 residues. CDR1 and CDR2 (germline): SNHLY, FYNNEI. The CDR3 DNA is TGTGCCAGCAGTGAAGGCAGGGGGGTCACCTACGAGCAATACTTC. Protein: CASSEGRGVTYEQYF.

This clonotype has ten or more counts. This chain links TRBV11-2 with TRBJ2-4; 11 nucleotides align to TRBD2. This CDR3 has 19 residues. Germline loops: CDR1 SGHAT, CDR2 FQNNGV. The V segment lost 2 bases and the J segment 1 base; nucleotides outside the gene matches: 10. CDR3 nucleotide sequence: TGTGCCAGCAGCTTAATGACTAGCGGGGCCCTCGAGGCCAAAAACATTCAGTACTTC. It codes for CASSLMTSGALEAKNIQYF.

This clonotype was seen ten or more times. This chain joins TRBV19 and TRBJ1-5, with no clear D. Looked up from germline, CDR1 is LNHDA and CDR2 is SQIVND (reference sequence). Trimming shortened V by 6 bases and J by 5 bases, and 14 bases separated the two germline ends. The CDR3 consists of 14 residues. This CDR3 is CASSSPREDQPQHF. The CDR3 nucleotides are TGTGCCAGTAGCTCCCCCCGGGAGGATCAGCCCCAGCATTTT. Supplemented by reference TRBV19 and TRBJ1-5, the full variable domain reads DGGITQSPKYLFRKEGQNVTLSCEQNLNHDAMYWYRQDPGQGLRLIYYSQIVNDFQKGDIAEGYSVSREKKESFPLTVTSAQKNPTAFYLCASSSPREDQPQHFGDGTRLSIL.

A few counts support this clonotype. The V call is TRBV6-2 or TRBV6-3, the J call TRBJ2-1, with D unclear. The CDR3 sequence is 11 residues long. V was clipped by 5 bases and J by 8 bases, with 7 bases between them. The germline gives CDR1 MNHEY, CDR2 SVGEGT. This CDR3 is CASSEWDEQFF. In nucleotides, the CDR3 is TGTGCCAGCAGTGAATGGGATGAGCAGTTCTTC.

This clonotype was counted ten times or more. In DNA, the CDR3 is TGTGCCAGCACCCTTGAGCCGGGGTTTGGAAACACCATATATTTT. Translated: CASTLEPGFGNTIYF. V gene TRBV2 combines with J gene TRBJ1-3; D gene unclear. Germline V gene data show CDR1 as SNHLY and CDR2 as FYNNEI. The length of the CDR3 is 15 residues. The V and J ends lost 7 bases and 3 bases respectively, with 16 bases between them.